This T cell receptor (beta chain) was recorded in a study of T cell changes during pregnancy in multiple sclerosis (dated by TCRdb to the late 2010s). The study in broad terms: The study looked at changes in the T cell repertoire across pregnancy in women with multiple sclerosis.

The library was generated by the immunoSEQ multiplex PCR assay. TCRdb's version of the immuneACCESS table is confined to in-frame rearrangements and falls short of the full clone set. An unresolved V gene accounts for under half of the shortfall where checked; the remainder is of unknown origin. The sample table records tens of thousands of clones; 92% of these occur just once. The ten largest clones represent about 0.64% of the sample. Details on this clone: Its antigen has not been determined. Nothing much larger sits one base from this clone, and base qualities are not available.

Measured from the cysteine to the phenylalanine, the CDR3 is 13 residues long. This entry keeps only the CDR3 DNA: 39 bases, framed from base 1. CDR1 SGHNT and CDR2 YYREEE were looked up in the germline V gene (reference sequence). The trim is 10 bases for V and 6 bases for J, with a gap of 16 bases between the germline ends. The TCR comes from a female donor with multiple sclerosis, enrolled in a pregnancy study. The chain is assembled from TRBV5-4 and TRBJ2-2; the D gene is perhaps TRBD2, from 6 matching bases. Sequenced material: CD4+ T cells from peripheral blood mononuclear cells, taken after pregnancy. The nucleotide sequence is given as TGTGCCGCCGGGCGGGGCCCGCCCGGGGAGCTGTTTTTT. This yields the protein CAAGRGPPGELFF.